This entry lists 10 T cell receptor beta chains sequenced from one sample in a study of shared clonotypes between healthy human individuals (dated by TCRdb to the early 2020s). Library generation was performed with the immunoSEQ multiplex PCR assay. TCRdb mirrors the immuneACCESS table, restricted to in-frame sequences. Some clones are absent from its copies; in checked studies, under half trace to an unresolved V gene, and the reason for the others is unknown. Here the sample has a few hundred thousand clones; over 60% occur a single time. More than 10% of the sample goes to the ten largest clones. The sequenced sample consisted of PBMCs. The origin of the receptors is a woman aged 40 to 50 in good health. Some clones in this sample may be carry-over from other donors' samples.

In the case of this clone: An end of the junction differs from the germline gene, which may be a read error. This chain uses TRBV29-1 with TRBJ2-3; possible D gene TRBD1, 5 bases. Germline V CDR1 and CDR2: SQVTM, ANQGSEA. The CDR3 is made up of 15 amino acids. The CDR3 sequence is CSVDIGHPVTDAQYF. The CDR3 region has the DNA TGCAGCGTTGATATTGGCCATCCGGTGACAGATGCGCAGTATTTT.

The chain has TRBV11-3 and TRBJ2-7; TRBD2 agrees at 8 bases. Germline CDR1 SGHNT, CDR2 YENEEA. Losses at the gene ends were 3 bases for V and 6 bases for J; bases not matched to a gene: 4. This CDR3 has 13 residues. DNA for the CDR3: TGTGCCAGCAGCTTCGGACTAGCTTCCGAGCAGTACTTC. It encodes CASSFGLASEQYF.

This clone was recorded many times. In DNA form, the CDR3 reads TGTGCCAGCAGCCAAGATTGGGGAACTACGCAGTATTTT. This codes for CASSQDWGTTQYF. This chain uses TRBV4-2 with TRBJ2-3; unclear D gene. The CDR3 is 13 amino acids. CDR1 LGHNA and CDR2 YNFKEQ come from the germline V gene. The ends were cut back, 0 bases at V and 8 bases at J, with 9 bases in the middle.

In this sample, this clone turned up a few times. J is TRBJ2-7 and V is TRBV4-1, with TRBD2 matching 9 bases. The CDR3 is 15 amino acids. CDR1 and CDR2 from the germline V gene are MGHRA and YSYEKL. V lost 4 bases to trimming and J lost 3 bases; unmatched junction nucleotides: 7. CDR3 amino acids: CASSLRLAENYEQYF. The CDR3 DNA reads TGCGCCAGCAGCCTACGACTAGCGGAAAACTACGAGCAGTACTTC.

The V gene is TRBV7-8, the J gene TRBJ2-1, with TRBD2 identical over 8 bases. There are 15 residues in the CDR3. V lost 7 bases to trimming and J lost 5 bases; unmatched junction nucleotides: 10. CDR1 and CDR2 (germline): SGHVS, FQNEAQ. The chain's CDR3 is CASTQSLADNNEQFF. The CDR3 DNA reads as TGTGCCAGCACCCAGTCACTAGCGGACAACAATGAGCAGTTCTTC.

CDR3 sequence reads: CASTGPAGGTYNEQFF. The CDR3 DNA sequence: TGTGCCAGTACCGGTCCAGCGGGAGGGACCTACAATGAGCAGTTCTTC. This chain uses TRBV7-9 with TRBJ2-1, with 10 bases identical to TRBD2. Germline V gives CDR1 SEHNR, CDR2 FQNEAQ (reference sequence). The trim removed 9 bases at V and 2 bases at J, leaving 10 bases unmatched. The CDR3 spans 16 residues.

V usage is TRBV2 and J usage is TRBJ1-4; no reliable D call. The CDR3 is 16 amino acids. V lost 3 bases to trimming and J lost 4 bases, with 15 bases between them. CDR1 is SNHLY and CDR2 is FYNNEI in the germline V gene. CDR3 region: CASSDHLAADNEKLFF. The CDR3 nucleotides read TGTGCCAGCAGTGATCATCTAGCAGCAGATAATGAAAAACTGTTTTTT. The full variable domain, completed using reference TRBV2 and TRBJ1-4, is EPEVTQTPSHQVTQMGQEVILRCVPISNHLYFYWYRQILGQKVEFLVSFYNNEISEKSEIFDDQFSVERPDGSNFTLKIRSTKLEDSAMYFCASSDHLAADNEKLFFGSGTQLSVL.

The chain combines TRBV7-9 with TRBJ2-7; tentative D call: TRBD1 (6 bases). CDR3 length equals 13 residues. From germline, CDR1 is SEHNR and CDR2 FQNEAQ (reference sequence). The V and J ends lost 4 bases and 1 base respectively, with 8 bases between them. CDR3 protein: CASSSQGSYEQYF. The CDR3 region has the DNA TGTGCCAGCAGCTCACAGGGATCCTACGAGCAGTACTTC.

This chain joins TRBV10-3 and TRBJ2-2; TRBD2 agrees at 7 bases. In germline, CDR1 is ENHRY, CDR2 SYGVKD. The CDR3 length is 14 residues. V shed 10 bases, J shed 0 bases, and the junction held 5 bases outside the gene matches. The CDR3 loop is CATLAGTNTGELFF. The CDR3 region has the DNA TGTGCCACCTTAGCGGGTACGAACACCGGGGAGCTGTTTTTT.

This chain uses TRBV5-1 with TRBJ2-7; 11 bases line up with TRBD1. Germline V gene data show CDR1 as SGHRS and CDR2 as YFSETQ. The CDR3 covers 15 residues. The ends lost 4 bases at V and 3 bases at J; junction bases unmatched: 6. For the CDR3, the DNA is TGCGCCAGCAGCAACGGACAGGGGGCGATCTACGAGCAGTACTTC. Translation gives CASSNGQGAIYEQYF.